These 10 T cell receptor beta chains were sequenced from one sample in a study of blood T cell repertoires in COVID-19. TCRdb's copy holds only in-frame clones and misses some; the assay was immunoSEQ multiplex PCR. Of 100,000 to 150,000 clones in the sample, roughly 87% were seen once. The sequencing sample was made of peripheral blood. The receptors were gathered from a woman of 80 years or more with acute or convalescent COVID-19.

The chain uses TRBV7-6 and TRBJ2-6, with 9 bases fitting TRBD1. From germline, CDR1 is SGHVS and CDR2 FNYEAQ. Trimming cost V 5 bases and J 4 bases; bases outside gene matches: 12. CDR3 length: 18 residues. CDR3 residues: CASSLRTGDLPGANVLTF. CDR3 nucleotide sequence: TGTGCCAGCAGCCTTCGGACAGGGGATCTCCCGGGGGCCAACGTCCTGACTTTC.

The chain has TRBV7-9 and TRBJ2-3; TRBD2 agrees at 7 bases. This CDR3 is 17 amino acids long. V lost 4 bases and J lost 2; bases outside the gene matches: 12. CDR1 and CDR2 (germline): SEHNR, FQNEAQ (reference sequence). CDR3 sequence: CASSSIPSSGATDTQYF. CDR3 nucleotide sequence: TGTGCCAGCAGCTCGATACCCTCTAGCGGCGCCACAGATACGCAGTATTTT.

V is TRBV6-2 or TRBV6-3 and J is TRBJ1-2, with TRBD1 matching over 8 bases. Germline values: CDR1 MNHEY, CDR2 SVGEGT. With V trimmed by 5 bases and J by 4 bases, 3 bases remained unmatched. This CDR3 contains 13 residues. The CDR3 loop reads CASSGQGGYGYTF. CDR3 nucleotides: TGTGCCAGCAGTGGACAGGGAGGCTATGGCTACACCTTC.

The chain carries TRBV3-1 (or the pseudogene TRBV3-2) and TRBJ2-5; 7 bases fit TRBD2. Germline trimming cut 0 bases from V and 1 base from J; bases unmatched to any gene: 5. The length of the CDR3 is 16 residues. Germline CDR1 reads LGHDT; CDR2 reads YNNKEL (reference sequence). The CDR3 here is CASSQELASGQETQYF. CDR3 nucleotides: TGTGCCAGCAGCCAAGAGTTGGCTAGCGGCCAAGAGACCCAGTACTTC.

This clone appeared a single time. The V call is TRBV7-9, the J call TRBJ2-3, with D possibly TRBD1 on 6 matching bases. Germline V CDR1 and CDR2: SEHNR, FQNEAQ (reference sequence). The CDR3 has 14 amino acids. The germline V and J ends were trimmed by 7 bases and 2 bases, with 13 bases remaining between them. The CDR3 is CASTAKGDTDTQYF. The CDR3 region has the DNA TGTGCCAGCACCGCGAAGGGGGACACAGATACGCAGTATTTT.

This chain uses TRBV6-1 with TRBJ2-1, with D uncertain. The germline gives CDR1 MNHNS, CDR2 SASEGT. The CDR3 loop spans 10 amino acids. Trimming removed 3 bases from V and 15 bases from J, with 9 bases in between. Here the CDR3 reads CASSDRRGFF. The DNA for the CDR3 is TGTGCCAGCAGTGACCGGAGAGGGTTCTTC.

This clone was observed a few times. The gene calls are TRBV10-3 and TRBJ2-2; TRBD2 matches at 9 bases. The CDR3 runs 15 residues. Germline CDR1 and CDR2: ENHRY and SYGVKD. V was clipped by 8 bases and J by 0 bases; unmatched bases: 4. The CDR3 spells CAIGGLAPNTGELFF. As DNA, the CDR3 is TGTGCCATCGGGGGACTAGCCCCGAACACCGGGGAGCTGTTTTTT.

This chain connects TRBV7-2 to TRBJ2-1; TRBD1 is a possible D gene (5 bases). With 2 bases removed from V and 0 bases from J, the gap between germline ends came to 8 bases. The CDR3 is 15 residues long. Germline loops: CDR1 SGHTA, CDR2 FQGNSA. The CDR3 coding sequence is TGTGCCAGCAGCTTATACAGGAGCTCCTACAATGAGCAGTTCTTC. Its translation is CASSLYRSSYNEQFF.

The chain links TRBV5-6 to TRBJ1-2, with TRBD1 as a possible D gene (5 bases). Germline CDR1 is SGHDT and CDR2 is YYEEEE. The V gene lost 4 bases and the J gene lost 5 bases, with 9 bases spanning the gap. CDR3 length: 12 residues. The CDR3 bases are TGTGCCAGCAGCCCCGGGGGATATGGCTACACCTTC. Its protein product is CASSPGGYGYTF.

V usage is TRBV7-2 and J usage is TRBJ2-1; D possibly corresponds to TRBD1 (6 bases). CDR1 is SGHTA, CDR2 FQGNSA, per germline. The CDR3 has 13 residues. Deletions cut 3 bases from V and 8 bases from J, with 11 bases between. The CDR3 is CASSLSPGDEQFF. CDR3 DNA sequence: TGTGCCAGCAGCTTGAGCCCAGGGGATGAGCAGTTCTTC.